This T cell receptor (beta chain) was recorded in a study of cytomegalovirus exposure and HLA in healthy donors. In the PCR, 60 Vbeta and 13 Jbeta primers were used. Sequenced by immunoSEQ multiplex PCR; TCRdb stores in-frame clones only, minus some. The sample lists 150,000 to 200,000 clones; over 75% were seen once. Germline lookup yields CDR1 MNHEY and CDR2 SMNVEV (reference sequence). This CDR3 spans 16 amino acids. V lost 5 bases and J lost 7; bases outside the gene matches: 10. Turning to this clone: Its cognate antigen is unknown.

Whole-study findings and limits: The presence/absence work took it that sequencing depth was about the same across donors. Prior analysis indicated that the majority of TCR beta V segments exhibited productivity approximately 90% or approximately 30% of the time.

The specimen was PBMCs. The chain carries TRBV27 and TRBJ2-5; TRBD2 matches 13 bases. This sequence originates from a woman in her 50s in good health and CMV-seronegative. This CDR3 is CASSPRLAGGFGTQYF. CDR3 coding DNA: TGTGCCAGCAGTCCCCGACTAGCGGGAGGCTTTGGGACCCAGTACTTC.